This TCR beta chain originates from a study of OX40 agonist ivuxolimab in advanced cancers. The CDR3 spans 11 residues. Trimming took off 6 bases at V and 6 bases at J, with 9 bases between the two ends. Germline V gene sequence: CDR1 MDHEN, CDR2 SYDVKM. Repertoires were generated with immunoSEQ multiplex PCR, while TCRdb's copy carries only in-frame clones and drops some. The table includes 75,000 to 100,000 clones, around 90% detected once. Blood specimens came from baseline, cycle 4 day 1, and cycle 7 day 1. This chain joins TRBV28 and TRBJ2-7, with D possibly matching TRBD1 (6 bases). The sample here was CD4+ or CD8+ T cells sorted from blood, taken in a trial of the OX40 agonist ivuxolimab. The origin of this receptor is an adult with an advanced solid tumor such as melanoma, head and neck, liver or kidney cancer. The DNA of the CDR3 is TGTGCCAGCAGCACGACAGGCGAGCAGTACTTC. It encodes CASSTTGEQYF.